The 17 T cell receptor beta chains listed next were all sequenced from one sample in a study of T-cell reconstitution after alpha-beta-depleted transplantation in children. Construction of the TCRbeta library involved unique molecular identifiers. From the PCR reads, TCRdb called clonotypes with MiXCR, one entry per CDR3 protein. Of roughly 220,000 distinct CDR3 sequences listed, about 12% are singletons. The sequenced sample was PBMCs from the stem cell graft donor, obtained from the stem cell graft. The receptors were gathered from a human donor who donated a stem cell graft to a child with acute lymphoblastic leukemia.

In its sample, this clonotype was seen many times. This chain connects TRBV27 to TRBJ1-2, with D tentatively TRBD1 (6 bases). The CDR3 length is 14 residues. The germline V gene has CDR1 MNHEY and CDR2 SMNVEV (reference sequence). V was clipped by 5 bases and J by 0 bases, with 10 bases between them. CDR3 region: CASSRGNSNYGYTF. CDR3 nucleotide sequence: TGTGCCAGCAGTAGGGGGAATTCTAACTATGGCTACACCTTC.

This clonotype was counted many times. The CDR3 bases are TGCTTAAGCCAGGGCTATGGCTACACCTTC. Its translation is CLSQGYGYTF. The chain recombines TRBV20-1 with TRBJ1-2; TRBD1 might be the D (5 bases). The germline CDR1 and CDR2 sequences are DFQATT and SNEGSKA (reference sequence). The CDR3 has 10 residues.

This clonotype was counted many times. The chain joins TRBV20-1 to TRBJ1-2, with D uncertain. Trimming removed 5 bases at V and 5 bases at J, with 15 bases between. CDR1 and CDR2 from the germline V gene are DFQATT and SNEGSKA (reference sequence). The CDR3 spans 13 residues. The CDR3 nucleotides are TGCAGTGCTGACACCGGGCAAGATTATGGCTACACCTTC. Its translation is CSADTGQDYGYTF.

This clonotype was counted many times. The rearrangement links TRBV20-1 to TRBJ1-1; weak D call: TRBD1 (5 bases). The length of the CDR3 is 12 residues. Trimming shortened V by 5 bases and J by 8 bases, and 15 bases separated the two germline ends. From germline, CDR1 is DFQATT and CDR2 SNEGSKA (reference sequence). The CDR3 DNA reads TGCAGTGCTCCCCCAGGGAGTCTCGAAGCTTTCTTT. Its translation: CSAPPGSLEAFF.

This clonotype was seen ten or more times. The rearrangement joins TRBV20-1 to TRBJ2-4; D is perhaps TRBD1 (7 bases). The ends were cut back, 5 bases at V and 7 bases at J, with 15 bases in the middle. Germline loops: CDR1 DFQATT, CDR2 SNEGSKA (reference sequence). The CDR3 consists of 13 residues. The CDR3 region has the DNA TGCAGTGCTCTCGAGGCAGGGGGGAACATTCAGTACTTC. Its translation: CSALEAGGNIQYF.

This clonotype appeared many times. The chain uses TRBV7-3 and TRBJ2-7; D may be TRBD2 (5 bases). Germline CDR1 SGHTA, CDR2 FQGTGA. There are 14 residues in the CDR3. Deletions cut 5 bases from V and 6 bases from J, with 17 bases between. The CDR3 bases are TGTGCCAGCAGCAGATCGGCGGGTGCAACCGAGCAGTACTTC. Protein sequence: CASSRSAGATEQYF.

This clonotype occurred a few times. The chain links TRBV6-1 to TRBJ2-5; 8 nucleotides line up with TRBD1. Germline V gives CDR1 MNHNS, CDR2 SASEGT. The V and J ends lost 4 bases and 2 bases, in that order; junction bases with no gene match: 6. The CDR3 is 15 residues long. This CDR3 is CASSGRDRIQETQYF. As DNA, the CDR3 is TGTGCCAGCAGTGGGAGGGACAGGATACAAGAGACCCAGTACTTC.

In its sample, this clonotype was seen many times. The V call is TRBV28, the J call TRBJ2-2; TRBD2 aligns across 7 bases. Germline-derived CDR1 and CDR2 are MDHEN and SYDVKM. V lost 5 bases to trimming and J lost 0 bases; unmatched junction nucleotides: 3. This CDR3 comprises 15 residues. CDR3 region: CASSAGGTNTGELFF. In DNA, the CDR3 is TGTGCCAGCAGTGCCGGGGGGACGAACACCGGGGAGCTGTTTTTT. Drawing the rest from reference TRBV28 and TRBJ2-2, the complete variable domain is DVKVTQSSRYLVKRTGEKVFLECVQDMDHENMFWYRQDPGLGLRLIYFSYDVKMKEKGDIPEGYSVSREKKERFSLILESASTNQTSMYLCASSAGGTNTGELFFGEGSRLTVL.

A word on this clonotype: Germline and junction disagree at one end, which may indicate a read error. The J gene is TRBJ2-5, the V gene TRBV7-9; TRBD1 is a possible D gene (6 bases). CDR3 length: 15 amino acids. Per the germline V gene, CDR1 is SEHNR and CDR2 is FQNEAQ (reference sequence). This CDR3 is CASSLGQPGQETRYF. The CDR3 nucleotides are TGTGCCAGCAGCTTAGGTCAACCGGGACAAGAGACCCGGTACTTC.

This clonotype appeared many times. V usage is TRBV9 and J usage is TRBJ1-1; perhaps TRBD1 as D (5 bases). V lost 2 bases to trimming and J lost 1 base, with 12 bases between them. The CDR3 is 15 residues long. The germline V gene encodes CDR1 SGDLS and CDR2 YYNGEE. The CDR3 reads CASSVGRDANTEAFF. CDR3 nucleotides: TGTGCCAGCAGCGTTGGGAGGGACGCGAACACTGAAGCTTTCTTT.

Ten or more counts support this clonotype. The chain links TRBV10-3 to TRBJ2-1, with TRBD1 as a possible D gene (6 bases). This CDR3 contains 16 residues. V lost 3 bases and J lost 6, with 18 bases in between. From germline, CDR1 is ENHRY and CDR2 SYGVKD. CDR3 in DNA: TGTGCCATCAGTGACAAGGGGGACCCCGGAGGCAATGAGCAGTTCTTC. Translating it yields CAISDKGDPGGNEQFF.

This clonotype has at least ten counts. The J gene is TRBJ2-5, the V gene TRBV10-2, with D tentatively TRBD1 (5 bases). The length of the CDR3 is 15 residues. Germline CDR1 WSHSY, CDR2 SAAADI. Trimming pared 2 bases from V and 2 bases from J, leaving 12 bases between. CDR3 nucleotide sequence: TGCGCCAGCAGTGAGGGGGCCCTTACTCAAGAGACCCAGTACTTC. The encoded protein is CASSEGALTQETQYF.

This chain joins TRBV4-3 and TRBJ1-2; D unresolved. Germline V gene lookup returns CDR1 LGHNA and CDR2 YSLEER. CDR3 length equals 17 residues. Deletions cut 0 bases from V and 4 bases from J, with 18 bases between. The chain's CDR3 is CASSQESVTDKTYGYTF. The CDR3 nucleotides are TGCGCCAGCAGCCAAGAGTCGGTCACAGATAAAACCTATGGCTACACCTTC.

In this sample, this clonotype turned up a few times. The J gene is TRBJ2-7, the V gene TRBV30; TRBD2 aligns across 7 bases. The ends lost 2 bases at V and 5 bases at J; junction bases unmatched: 6. CDR1 GTSNPN and CDR2 SVGIG come from the germline V gene (reference sequence). The CDR3 consists of 13 residues. The CDR3 DNA is TGTGCCTGGAGTCGTGGGAGGGCCCACGAGCAGTACTTC. This encodes CAWSRGRAHEQYF.

This clonotype has ten or more counts. J is TRBJ1-1 and V is TRBV7-9; 7 nucleotides match TRBD1. The junction had 8 bases not matched to a gene; V was cut back by 3 bases and J by 1 base. CDR1 is SEHNR, CDR2 FQNEAQ, per germline (reference sequence). The CDR3 totals 16 residues. The CDR3 bases are TGTGCCAGCAGCTTCGATGCCAGGGGGTGGAACACTGAAGCTTTCTTT. Protein: CASSFDARGWNTEAFF.

This clonotype has a count of ten or more. In DNA form, the CDR3 reads TGTGCCAGCAGCTTACTAGGCAGGCCTAGTGGTGATGAGCAGTTCTTC. Encoded protein: CASSLLGRPSGDEQFF. The chain uses TRBV7-9 and TRBJ2-1; D unclear. From germline, CDR1 is SEHNR and CDR2 FQNEAQ (reference sequence). Trimming cost V 2 bases and J 8 bases, with 19 bases left between them. The CDR3 covers 16 residues.

This clonotype was seen at least ten times. The V call is TRBV6-5, the J call TRBJ2-7; TRBD1 matches at 7 bases. The germline V gene encodes CDR1 MNHEY and CDR2 SVGAGI. The CDR3 runs 15 residues. J lost 5 bases, V lost 4 bases, and 11 bases had no gene match. The CDR3 reads CASSWLSRGKHEQYF. CDR3 nucleotides: TGTGCCAGCAGTTGGCTTTCCAGGGGGAAACACGAGCAGTACTTC.